These T cell receptor beta chains were read from a single sample in a study of blood T cells in healthy people across ages. TCRdb fed the 5' RACE reads into MiXCR, producing one record per CDR3 protein. The repertoire has about 1.4 million distinct CDR3 sequences, approximately 60% of them found once; the top ten carry 6.5% to 8.5%. The source material was blood. Receptors were obtained from a man aged 18 to 30 in good health. Each CDR3 is given with its conserved first and last residue. A D gene is named only where the DNA matches it firmly. Rows may omit the clone size; those that give it use once, few, many or a size class.

. TRBJ2-7 TRBV28 TRBD2 CASRAFVGGSYNEQYF TGTGCCAGCAGGGCATTCGTGGGAGGGTCCTACAATGAGCAGTACTTC
once TRBJ2-7 TRBV20-1 . CSPSPGGAPTGEQYF TGCAGTCCCTCCCCCGGGGGCGCCCCCACTGGCGAGCAGTACTTC
few TRBJ2-3 TRBV25-1 TRBD2 CASSEASGGIDTQYF TGTGCCAGCAGTGAGGCTAGCGGGGGTATAGATACGCAGTATTTT
. TRBJ2-7 TRBV20-1 . CSARDLTGDPYEQYF TGCAGTGCTAGAGATCTCACAGGAGACCCCTACGAGCAGTACTTC
. TRBJ2-2 TRBV27 . CASSKGQNTGELFF TGTGCCAGCAGCAAGGGGCAGAACACCGGGGAGCTGTTTTTT
few TRBJ1-2 TRBV25-1 . CASSGGVGGYTF TGTGCCAGCAGTGGGGGAGTGGGCGGCTACACCTTC
. TRBJ1-1 TRBV4-1 . CASSPLPAGASEAFF TGCGCCAGCAGCCCGCTCCCTGCAGGGGCGAGTGAAGCTTTCTTT
. TRBJ1-2 TRBV2 . CASSERGVVISGYTF TGTGCCAGCAGTGAAAGAGGTGTTGTTATTTCTGGCTACACCTTC
. TRBJ2-7 TRBV12-3/TRBV12-4 . CASRPQRMDEQYF TGTGCCAGCAGACCACAGAGAATGGACGAGCAGTACTTC
few TRBJ2-7 TRBV7-2 . CASSLRSQIYEQYF TGTGCCAGCAGCTTAAGGTCGCAGATCTACGAGCAGTACTTC
. TRBJ2-5 TRBV4-3 . CASSQDVGRLQETQYF TGCGCCAGCAGCCAAGATGTTGGGCGGCTCCAAGAGACCCAGTACTTC
. TRBJ2-7 TRBV4-3 . CASSQESRGRYEQYF TGCGCCAGCAGCCAAGAGAGCAGGGGGAGGTACGAGCAGTACTTC
. TRBJ2-2 TRBV5-5 . CASSPYSYTGELFF TGTGCCAGCAGCCCCTATTCTTACACCGGGGAGCTGTTTTTT
few TRBJ1-2 TRBV12-3/TRBV12-4 TRBD1 CASSLTQGSYTF TGTGCCAGCAGTTTAACACAGGGGAGCTACACCTTC
few TRBJ2-2 TRBV12-3/TRBV12-4 . CASSLGPQRELFF TGTGCCAGCAGTTTAGGCCCCCAGCGGGAGCTGTTTTTT
. TRBJ2-7 TRBV4-2 . CASSQDRGGSSYEQYF TGTGCCAGCAGCCAAGATCGGGGCGGAAGCTCCTACGAGCAGTACTTC
. TRBJ2-1 TRBV29-1 . CSVVGVTSYNEQFF TGCAGCGTCGTAGGGGTTACCTCCTACAATGAGCAGTTCTTC
once TRBJ2-1 TRBV5-6 TRBD2 CASRISPGLAGEREWDEQFF TGTGCCAGCAGGATATCTCCGGGACTAGCGGGAGAAAGAGAATGGGATGAGCAGTTCTTC
many TRBJ2-7 TRBV5-1 . CASSLGQQYEQYF TGCGCCAGCAGCTTGGGACAGCAGTACGAGCAGTACTTC
few TRBJ2-3 TRBV27 TRBD2 CASKLQRESTDTQYF TGTGCCAGCAAACTCCAGCGGGAGAGCACAGATACGCAGTATTTT
. TRBJ2-5 TRBV14 TRBD2 CASSQELAWGEQYF TGTGCCAGCAGCCAAGAACTAGCGTGGGGGGAGCAGTACTTC
few TRBJ1-1 TRBV29-1 . CSVEEGQNTEAFF TGCAGCGTTGAAGAGGGACAAAACACTGAAGCTTTCTTT
few TRBJ2-1 TRBV4-3 . CASSQAEGTYNEQFF TGCGCCAGCAGCCAAGCCGAGGGTACCTACAATGAGCAGTTCTTC
few TRBJ1-2 TRBV27 TRBD1 CASSLDPGGRYGYTF TGTGCCAGCAGTTTAGACCCAGGGGGTCGATATGGCTACACCTTC
. TRBJ2-7 TRBV7-8 TRBD1 CASSATLSGTGPYEQYF TGTGCCAGCAGCGCCACTCTCTCCGGGACAGGGCCCTACGAGCAGTACTTC
few TRBJ2-5 TRBV6-2/TRBV6-3 . CASSYSNLNQETQYF TGTGCCAGCAGTTACTCGAATCTGAACCAAGAGACCCAGTACTTC
once TRBJ1-1 TRBV7-4 . CASSNGATMRGTEAFF TGTGCCAGCAGCAACGGGGCAACAATGAGGGGCACTGAAGCTTTCTTT
. TRBJ2-7 TRBV7-9 . CASSLAGVRYEQYF TGTGCCAGCAGCTTAGCAGGGGTTCGCTACGAGCAGTACTTC
. TRBJ2-1 TRBV30 TRBD2 CAWRGIAGSSYNEQFF TGTGCCTGGAGGGGAATAGCGGGAAGCTCCTACAATGAGCAGTTCTTC
. TRBJ1-6 TRBV19 TRBD1 CASSTKSGTGNSPLHF TGTGCCAGTAGTACCAAATCCGGGACAGGGAATTCACCCCTCCACTTT
. TRBJ2-2 TRBV15 . CATSRAISNTGELFF TGTGCCACCAGCAGAGCTATATCGAACACCGGGGAGCTGTTTTTT
few TRBJ2-4 TRBV4-1 TRBD2 CASSHAGTRGEQYF TGCGCCAGCAGCCATGCCGGGACTAGGGGAGAGCAGTACTTC
once TRBJ2-1 TRBV6-2/TRBV6-3 TRBD2 CASSPSGGGGAGEQFF TGTGCCAGCAGCCCCTCCGGTGGCGGGGGGGCCGGTGAGCAGTTCTTC
. TRBJ2-7 TRBV4-3 TRBD1 CASSQNDRVSSYEQYF TGCGCCAGCAGCCAAAACGACAGGGTGAGCTCCTACGAGCAGTACTTC
. TRBJ2-5 TRBV4-1 . CASSQEINSAGGYF TGCGCCAGCAGCCAAGAGATTAACAGCGCCGGGGGGTACTTC
once TRBJ1-1 TRBV29-1 . CSVPRQGMNTEAFF TGCAGCGTTCCCCGCCAGGGGATGAACACTGAAGCTTTCTTT
few TRBJ1-4 TRBV7-6 . CASSPGAPYNEKLFF TGTGCCAGCAGCCCAGGGGCGCCCTATAATGAAAAACTGTTTTTT
few TRBJ2-5 TRBV3-1 . CASNHGIERLEETQYF TGTGCCAGCAACCACGGGATTGAGCGTCTCGAAGAGACCCAGTACTTC
few TRBJ2-7 TRBV5-1 . CASTTPGLSPYEQYF TGCGCCAGCACCACACCGGGACTCTCTCCCTACGAGCAGTACTTC
. TRBJ2-7 TRBV7-9 . CASSFGEGSEQYF TGTGCCAGCAGCTTCGGAGAGGGGTCCGAGCAGTACTTC
. TRBJ2-7 TRBV5-1 . CASSLSEQTLPYEQYF TGCGCCAGCAGCTTATCCGAGCAGACTCTACCCTACGAGCAGTACTTC
few TRBJ2-3 TRBV4-3 . CASSQDWAESQYF TGCGCCAGCAGCCAAGATTGGGCGGAGTCGCAGTATTTT
. TRBJ2-1 TRBV6-4 TRBD2 CASSDSSGRYNEQFF TGTGCCAGCAGTGACTCGAGCGGGAGGTACAATGAGCAGTTCTTC
few TRBJ2-1 TRBV5-1 TRBD2 CASSTGLAGTDEQFF TGCGCCAGCAGCACTGGACTAGCGGGGACGGATGAGCAGTTCTTC
. TRBJ2-1 TRBV25-1 . CASSLTGCEQFF TGTGCCAGCAGCCTCACAGGGTGTGAGCAGTTCTTC
. TRBJ1-5 TRBV20-1 . CSASSHQYSNQPQHF TGCAGTGCTAGCAGCCACCAATATAGCAATCAGCCCCAGCATTTT
few TRBJ2-5 TRBV6-2/TRBV6-3 . CASSRGRWETQYF TGTGCCAGCAGCCGGGGGCGTTGGGAGACCCAGTACTTC